Each of the 4 T cell receptor beta chains below was sequenced from the same sample in a study of identifying expanded T cells in peripheral blood. Using immunoSEQ multiplex PCR, the repertoire was profiled, and TCRdb retains in-frame clones only, with some absent. The table shows approximately 100,000 clones, with almost 90% occurring only once. Sequencing input: blood. The receptor set was obtained from a person aged 18 to 75 in good health.

This clone was detected only a few times. The chain carries TRBV6-4 and TRBJ1-2, with 12 bases that match TRBD1. Germline CDR1 and CDR2: MRHNA and SNTAGT. CDR3 size: 15 residues. The J segment lost 4 bases and the V segment lost 2 bases, leaving 2 bases of the junction unmatched. CDR3 sequence: CASSDGTGGAYGYTF. The CDR3 DNA is TGTGCCAGCAGTGACGGGACAGGGGGCGCCTATGGCTACACCTTC.

The rearrangement links TRBV10-3 to TRBJ2-3, with 8 bases lining up with TRBD1. V was pared by 0 bases and J by 1 base, with 3 bases of the junction left unmatched. Germline lookup yields CDR1 ENHRY and CDR2 SYGVKD. This CDR3 region has 16 residues. In nucleotides, the CDR3 is TGTGCCATCAGTGAGTCCGAGACAGGGGGCACAGATACGCAGTATTTT. This sequence encodes CAISESETGGTDTQYF.

The table lists this clone with a few counts. V usage is TRBV4-1 and J usage is TRBJ1-6; TRBD1 might be the D (5 bases). The V end was cut by 3 bases, the J end by 6 bases, with 9 bases between. CDR3 length equals 14 residues. Looked up from germline, CDR1 is MGHRA and CDR2 is YSYEKL. For the CDR3, the DNA is TGCGCCAGCAGCCAGTGGGGCCCTAATTCACCCCTCCACTTT. This codes for CASSQWGPNSPLHF.

The rearrangement uses TRBV18 and TRBJ2-2; tentative D call: TRBD2 (6 bases). CDR1 and CDR2 (germline): KGHSH, LQKENI. CDR3 length: 16 amino acids. Trimming took off 2 bases at V and 6 bases at J, with 16 bases between the two ends. Here the CDR3 DNA reads TGTGCCAGCTCACCAAAGGGGATTGGAGGGTCCGGGGAGCTGTTTTTT. Amino acid sequence: CASSPKGIGGSGELFF.